This TCR beta chain stems from a study of CD8+ T cells in alopecia areata. TCR sequencing used cDNA made by reverse transcription of extracted RNA. TCRdb keeps only in-frame clones here, not all; method: immunoSEQ multiplex PCR. The sample holds more than 75,000 clones, roughly two fifths seen once. CDR3 size: 13 residues. J lost 10 bases, V lost 5 bases, and 3 bases had no gene match. Looked up from germline, CDR1 is SGHAT and CDR2 is FQDESV (reference sequence). The TCR was taken from a human donor with alopecia areata. The chain combines TRBV11-1 with TRBJ2-1; 12 nucleotides match TRBD2. The sequenced material came from CD4+ T cells sorted from blood. The CDR3, as DNA: TGTGCCAGCAGCCCCGGACTAGCGGGGGAGCAGTTCTTC. Translating gives CASSPGLAGEQFF.